What follows is one TCR beta chain and its context. This sample is drawn from a study of blood T cell repertoires in COVID-19. Whole-study context: Specimens from acute and convalescent COVID-19 originated in the United States, Italy and Spain. PBMCs, B-cell-depleted T cells, or T cells were the source of the cDNA or gDNA that made up the material.

The V gene's germline CDR1 is KGHDR and CDR2 SFDVKD. The CDR3 runs 14 residues. Unmatched junction bases numbered 4, after V lost 6 bases and J lost 1 base. Methods used by the authors: The assay estimated nucleated cells by amplifying reference gene primers. Data came from immunoSEQ multiplex PCR; TCRdb stores just in-frame clones and leaves some out. V, J and clone size reflect that table, while D and trimming were determined from the DNA. The data hold about 180,000 clones, with around 83% observed a single time. The source of this sequence is a human donor in a cohort sampled during active COVID-19. Sequenced: peripheral blood. V gene TRBV24-1 combines with J gene TRBJ2-5; 7 bases are a match to TRBD2. This chain's CDR3 is CATSTGGFQETQYF. In nucleotides, the CDR3 is TGTGCCACCAGTACGGGGGGTTTCCAAGAGACCCAGTACTTC.